Given below is one TCR beta chain in context. Antigen unknown. The donors comprised healthy bone marrow donors. The sample originates from a study of cytomegalovirus exposure and HLA in healthy donors. Study information: Out of 398 genotyped donors, roughly 78% belonged to the Caucasian-associated ancestry cluster.

This PCR relied on a set of 60 Vbeta primers and 13 Jbeta primers. Some clones are missing from TCRdb's copy, which holds only in-frame ones; the method was immunoSEQ multiplex PCR. The table includes 160,000 or so clones, 80% detected once. Whole-study results and caveats: Donors belonging to an Asian-associated ancestry cluster reportedly showed fewer N-insertions in productive TCRs than the roughly 680-donor mean, according to what a later analysis found. Immune exposure was documented only through CMV serostatus.

J gave up 0 bases and V 2 bases, and 6 bases lay outside the gene matches. This CDR3 has 16 residues. The V gene's germline CDR1 is MNHEY and CDR2 SVGAGI. The receptor comes from a man aged 25-45 years in good health and CMV-seronegative. The sample was PBMCs. The chain links TRBV6-5 to TRBJ2-7, with 8 positions matching TRBD1. CDR3 residues: CASSYGRTGSSYEQYF. The CDR3 DNA sequence: TGTGCCAGCAGTTACGGAAGGACAGGGAGCTCCTACGAGCAGTACTTC.